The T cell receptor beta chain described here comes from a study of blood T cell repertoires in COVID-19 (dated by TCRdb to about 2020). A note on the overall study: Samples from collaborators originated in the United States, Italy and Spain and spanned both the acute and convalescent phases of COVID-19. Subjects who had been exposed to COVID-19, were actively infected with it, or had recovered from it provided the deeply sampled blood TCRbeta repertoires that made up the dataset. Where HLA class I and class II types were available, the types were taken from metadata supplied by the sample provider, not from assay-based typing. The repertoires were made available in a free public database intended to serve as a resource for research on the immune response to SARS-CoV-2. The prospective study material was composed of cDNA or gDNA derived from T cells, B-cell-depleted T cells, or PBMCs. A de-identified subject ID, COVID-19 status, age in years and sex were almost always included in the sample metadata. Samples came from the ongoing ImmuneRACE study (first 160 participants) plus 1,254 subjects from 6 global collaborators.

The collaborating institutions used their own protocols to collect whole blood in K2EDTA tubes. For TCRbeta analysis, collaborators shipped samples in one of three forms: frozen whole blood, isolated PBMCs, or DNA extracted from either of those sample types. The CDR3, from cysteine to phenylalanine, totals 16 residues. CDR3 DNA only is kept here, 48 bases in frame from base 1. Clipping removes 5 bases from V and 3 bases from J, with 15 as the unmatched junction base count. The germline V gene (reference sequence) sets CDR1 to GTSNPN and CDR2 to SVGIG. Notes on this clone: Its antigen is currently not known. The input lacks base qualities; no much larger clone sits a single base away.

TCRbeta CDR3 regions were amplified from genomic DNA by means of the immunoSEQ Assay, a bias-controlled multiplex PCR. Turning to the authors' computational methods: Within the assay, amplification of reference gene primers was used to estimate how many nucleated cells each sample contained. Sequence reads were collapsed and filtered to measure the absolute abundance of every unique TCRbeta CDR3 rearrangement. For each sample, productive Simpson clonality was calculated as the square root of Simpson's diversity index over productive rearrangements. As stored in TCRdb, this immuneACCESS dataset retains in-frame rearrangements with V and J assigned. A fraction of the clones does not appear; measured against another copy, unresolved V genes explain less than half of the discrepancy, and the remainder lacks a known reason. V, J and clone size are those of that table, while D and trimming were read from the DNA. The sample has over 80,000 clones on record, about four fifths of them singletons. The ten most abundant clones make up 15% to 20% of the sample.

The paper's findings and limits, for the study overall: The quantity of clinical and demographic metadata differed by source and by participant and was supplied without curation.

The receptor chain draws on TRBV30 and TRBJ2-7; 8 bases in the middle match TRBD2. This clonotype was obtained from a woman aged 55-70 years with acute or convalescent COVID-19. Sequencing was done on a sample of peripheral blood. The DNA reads TGTGCCTGGGTCCACGGTGGGAGCGGGAGTATCTACGAGCAGTACTTC. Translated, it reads CAWVHGGSGSIYEQYF.